Listed below are T cell receptor beta chains from one sample, sequenced in a study of beta chain features in type 1 diabetes. Some clones are missing from TCRdb's copy, which holds only in-frame ones; the method was immunoSEQ multiplex PCR. In the table there are approximately 250,000 clones, about a tenth of which are singletons. Sequenced: naive CD4+ T cells from blood. The receptor source for this set is a man aged 25-40 years with type 1 diabetes. CDR3s leave out the opening cysteine and the closing phenylalanine or tryptophan. The order of the fields is CDR3 protein, clone size, J gene, V gene. The size of a clone is reported for some rows only, either as once, few or many, or as a class for expanded clones.

CDR3aa: ASSLTDRNYGYT
abundance: NA
j_gene: TRBJ1-2
v_gene: TRBV7-9

CDR3aa: ASRGSGGAGDTQY
abundance: NA
j_gene: TRBJ2-3
v_gene: TRBV2

CDR3aa: SVVTLLGNEQF
abundance: NA
j_gene: TRBJ2-1
v_gene: TRBV29-1

CDR3aa: ASSQSGGARNNEQF
abundance: few
j_gene: TRBJ2-1
v_gene: TRBV23-1

CDR3aa: ASSLAASSSYGYT
abundance: few
j_gene: TRBJ1-2
v_gene: TRBV5-1

CDR3aa: ASSPSPAQRGYT
abundance: NA
j_gene: TRBJ1-2
v_gene: TRBV7-9

CDR3aa: ASSLPGGSGANVLT
abundance: NA
j_gene: TRBJ2-6
v_gene: TRBV19

CDR3aa: ASSFTSGAYEQY
abundance: few
j_gene: TRBJ2-7
v_gene: TRBV5-1

CDR3aa: ASSIYGGQETQY
abundance: NA
j_gene: TRBJ2-5
v_gene: TRBV19

CDR3aa: ASMLAGLFETQY
abundance: NA
j_gene: TRBJ2-5
v_gene: TRBV25-1

CDR3aa: ASSQGRGNEKLF
abundance: few
j_gene: TRBJ1-4
v_gene: TRBV4-1

CDR3aa: ASSLDSANTGELF
abundance: NA
j_gene: TRBJ2-2
v_gene: TRBV5-1

CDR3aa: ASSPSRGSSNQPQH
abundance: few
j_gene: TRBJ1-5
v_gene: TRBV18

CDR3aa: ASSHGGLGTEAF
abundance: once
j_gene: TRBJ1-1
v_gene: TRBV28

CDR3aa: ASSFGQGTTEAF
abundance: NA
j_gene: TRBJ1-1
v_gene: TRBV7-9

CDR3aa: ASSHSSGVTQY
abundance: few
j_gene: TRBJ2-5
v_gene: TRBV4-2

CDR3aa: ASTLTGYYEQY
abundance: few
j_gene: TRBJ2-7
v_gene: TRBV28

CDR3aa: ASSLEGVAYEQY
abundance: NA
j_gene: TRBJ2-7
v_gene: TRBV7-2

CDR3aa: ASSNPGAAVVGTQY
abundance: NA
j_gene: TRBJ2-5
v_gene: TRBV19

CDR3aa: ASSRSTVLTGANVLT
abundance: few
j_gene: TRBJ2-6
v_gene: TRBV18

CDR3aa: AISEVFGNEQF
abundance: few
j_gene: TRBJ2-1
v_gene: TRBV10-3

CDR3aa: ASSTTGLNTEAF
abundance: NA
j_gene: TRBJ1-1
v_gene: TRBV9

CDR3aa: ASSQGLGQGAGAF
abundance: few
j_gene: TRBJ1-1
v_gene: TRBV4-2

CDR3aa: ASKEDPLYNEQY
abundance: few
j_gene: TRBJ2-7
v_gene: TRBV7-8

CDR3aa: SVLSGNTIY
abundance: NA
j_gene: TRBJ1-3
v_gene: TRBV29-1

CDR3aa: ASSFEGAGEKLF
abundance: NA
j_gene: TRBJ1-4
v_gene: TRBV5-1

CDR3aa: ASSLGLAGGNEQF
abundance: NA
j_gene: TRBJ2-1
v_gene: TRBV5-1

CDR3aa: ASRATSGGRTDTQY
abundance: few
j_gene: TRBJ2-3
v_gene: TRBV2

CDR3aa: ASSGQGAPEAF
abundance: NA
j_gene: TRBJ1-1
v_gene: TRBV2

CDR3aa: ARGQGGQETQY
abundance: few
j_gene: TRBJ2-5
v_gene: TRBV23-1

CDR3aa: ASKPVGSTEAF
abundance: NA
j_gene: TRBJ1-1
v_gene: TRBV7-9

CDR3aa: ASSNRGPSYEQY
abundance: few
j_gene: TRBJ2-7
v_gene: TRBV6-1

CDR3aa: ASRNWFTGEHEQY
abundance: few
j_gene: TRBJ2-7
v_gene: TRBV2

CDR3aa: ASSPSPGGMQF
abundance: many
j_gene: TRBJ2-1
v_gene: TRBV14

CDR3aa: ASSPPGEQPQH
abundance: NA
j_gene: TRBJ1-5
v_gene: TRBV7-2